The rows below give T cell receptor beta chains drawn from one sample of a study of cytomegalovirus exposure and HLA in healthy donors. The data were produced by immunoSEQ multiplex PCR, yet TCRdb's version contains in-frame clones alone and is incomplete. The repertoire holds about 120,000 clones, roughly a tenth seen once, with approximately 3% in the top ten. Sequencing input: PBMCs. The receptors were sampled from a man in his thirties or forties in good health and CMV-seronegative. CDR3s include the opening cysteine and the closing phenylalanine or tryptophan. Each record gives: V gene, D gene, clone size, J gene, CDR3 DNA, CDR3 protein. The D gene is left open where the match is weak. Clone size is not always given. Where it is, it says once, few, many or a class for expanded clones.

V gene: TRBV6-6; D gene: TRBD1; clone size: .; J gene: TRBJ2-1; CDR3 DNA: TGTGCCAGCAGTTATTTCGGACAGGGATACAATGAGCAGTTCTTC; CDR3 protein: CASSYFGQGYNEQFF
V gene: TRBV19; D gene: TRBD1; clone size: .; J gene: TRBJ1-2; CDR3 DNA: TGTGCCAGTAGGGACAGGGCCGGTGGCTACACCTTC; CDR3 protein: CASRDRAGGYTF
V gene: TRBV4-3; D gene: TRBD1; clone size: .; J gene: TRBJ1-6; CDR3 DNA: TGCGCCAGCAGCCAGACGGGGACAGGGGGTTCACCCCTCCACTTT; CDR3 protein: CASSQTGTGGSPLHF
V gene: TRBV14; D gene: TRBD2; clone size: .; J gene: TRBJ2-1; CDR3 DNA: TGTGCCAGCAGCTCCGGCGTGACTAGCGGGGGAATTGAGCAGTTCTTC; CDR3 protein: CASSSGVTSGGIEQFF
V gene: TRBV2; D gene: .; clone size: few; J gene: TRBJ1-3; CDR3 DNA: TGTGCCAGCAGTGTGTCGGTCTCTGGAAACACCATATATTTT; CDR3 protein: CASSVSVSGNTIYF
V gene: TRBV29-1; D gene: .; clone size: .; J gene: TRBJ2-7; CDR3 DNA: TGCAGCGTTGGTGGGGCGACAGGCTACGAGCAGTACTTC; CDR3 protein: CSVGGATGYEQYF
V gene: TRBV7-8; D gene: TRBD1; clone size: few; J gene: TRBJ1-5; CDR3 DNA: TGTGCCAGCAGGGTAGACAGGGGGCTGAGCAATCAGCCCCAGCATTTT; CDR3 protein: CASRVDRGLSNQPQHF
V gene: TRBV6-5; D gene: .; clone size: .; J gene: TRBJ1-1; CDR3 DNA: TGTGCCAGCAGTAGGGGCCTTTACCCTGAAGCTTTCTTT; CDR3 protein: CASSRGLYPEAFF
V gene: TRBV19; D gene: .; clone size: once; J gene: TRBJ2-2; CDR3 DNA: TGTGCCAGTAGTATAGGGGCCAGCGGGGAGCTGTTTTTT; CDR3 protein: CASSIGASGELFF
V gene: TRBV21-1; D gene: .; clone size: few; J gene: TRBJ2-7; CDR3 DNA: TGTGCCAGCAGGACAGTAGGACAGGGTCTCTACGAGCAGTACTTC; CDR3 protein: CASRTVGQGLYEQYF
V gene: TRBV7-9; D gene: .; clone size: .; J gene: TRBJ2-7; CDR3 DNA: TGTGCCAGCAGCTTGGGAGGTCTACGAGAGCAGTACTTC; CDR3 protein: CASSLGGLREQYF
V gene: TRBV5-1; D gene: .; clone size: few; J gene: TRBJ1-2; CDR3 DNA: TGCGCCAGCAGCTTACGTCAGGGCGAGAACTATGGCTACACCTTC; CDR3 protein: CASSLRQGENYGYTF
V gene: TRBV6-1; D gene: .; clone size: .; J gene: TRBJ2-2; CDR3 DNA: TGTGCCAGCAGTGAAGGTGGGGGGGCACCCACCGGGGAGCTGTTTTTT; CDR3 protein: CASSEGGGAPTGELFF
V gene: TRBV4-1; D gene: TRBD1; clone size: few; J gene: TRBJ2-7; CDR3 DNA: TGCGCCAGCAGCCAAAGGGGGACGGGGGACAGGTACGAGCAGTACTTC; CDR3 protein: CASSQRGTGDRYEQYF
V gene: TRBV27; D gene: TRBD2; clone size: .; J gene: TRBJ2-1; CDR3 DNA: TGTGCCAGCAGTTTAGGGCGGGAGGGCCTGGGCAATGAGCAGTTCTTC; CDR3 protein: CASSLGREGLGNEQFF
V gene: TRBV18; D gene: TRBD1; clone size: few; J gene: TRBJ1-6; CDR3 DNA: TGTGCCAGCTCAGCCGGGACAGGAACCAATAATTCACCCCTCCACTTT; CDR3 protein: CASSAGTGTNNSPLHF
V gene: TRBV5-1; D gene: TRBD2; clone size: .; J gene: TRBJ2-5; CDR3 DNA: TGCGCCAGCAGCGTGAGGGCTAGCGGGGGGGCAGAGACCCAGTACTTC; CDR3 protein: CASSVRASGGAETQYF
V gene: TRBV28; D gene: TRBD1; clone size: .; J gene: TRBJ2-7; CDR3 DNA: TGTGCCAGCAACTTCAGGGGGTCGTACGAGCAGTACTTC; CDR3 protein: CASNFRGSYEQYF
V gene: TRBV14; D gene: TRBD1; clone size: .; J gene: TRBJ1-1; CDR3 DNA: TGTGCCAGCAGTTACCAGGGGGAGGCTTTCTTT; CDR3 protein: CASSYQGEAFF
V gene: TRBV7-9; D gene: TRBD1; clone size: .; J gene: TRBJ2-3; CDR3 DNA: TGTGCCAGCAGCCCCCCGGACAGGGGCACAGATACGCAGTATTTT; CDR3 protein: CASSPPDRGTDTQYF
V gene: TRBV9; D gene: .; clone size: few; J gene: TRBJ2-1; CDR3 DNA: TGTGCCAGCAGCGTCGACGGCGAGGCCTACAATGAGCAGTTCTTC; CDR3 protein: CASSVDGEAYNEQFF
V gene: TRBV15; D gene: .; clone size: few; J gene: TRBJ1-1; CDR3 DNA: TGTGCCACCAGCGCTCCGGGAGCCAGGACTGAAGCTTTCTTT; CDR3 protein: CATSAPGARTEAFF
V gene: TRBV30; D gene: .; clone size: few; J gene: TRBJ1-5; CDR3 DNA: TGTGCCTGGAGTGCGCAGAACGATCAGCCCCAGCATTTT; CDR3 protein: CAWSAQNDQPQHF
V gene: TRBV5-1; D gene: .; clone size: .; J gene: TRBJ2-2; CDR3 DNA: TGCGCCAGCAGCCCTGGACAGAACACCGGGGAGCTGTTTTTT; CDR3 protein: CASSPGQNTGELFF
V gene: TRBV18; D gene: TRBD1; clone size: .; J gene: TRBJ1-2; CDR3 DNA: TGTGCCAGCTCACCGTCCGGGACAGGAAACGATAACTATGGCTACACCTTC; CDR3 protein: CASSPSGTGNDNYGYTF
V gene: TRBV7-9; D gene: .; clone size: few; J gene: TRBJ2-7; CDR3 DNA: TGTGCCAGCAGCCGCTCGGACAGCTACGAGCAGTACTTC; CDR3 protein: CASSRSDSYEQYF
V gene: TRBV27; D gene: .; clone size: .; J gene: TRBJ1-5; CDR3 DNA: TGTGCCAGCAGCAACCGGGGGGCCAGCAATCAGCCCCAGCATTTT; CDR3 protein: CASSNRGASNQPQHF
V gene: TRBV5-4; D gene: .; clone size: .; J gene: TRBJ2-5; CDR3 DNA: TGTGCCAGCAGCTCTAACCTACAAGAGACCCAGTACTTC; CDR3 protein: CASSSNLQETQYF
V gene: TRBV15; D gene: TRBD1; clone size: .; J gene: TRBJ1-5; CDR3 DNA: TGTGCCACCAGCGGGGGGACAGGGGTCCGTCAGCCCCAGCATTTT; CDR3 protein: CATSGGTGVRQPQHF
V gene: TRBV28; D gene: TRBD2; clone size: .; J gene: TRBJ2-1; CDR3 DNA: TGTGCCAGCAGTTCACGGGAGGGCCGATCTAATGAGCAGTTCTTC; CDR3 protein: CASSSREGRSNEQFF
V gene: TRBV28; D gene: .; clone size: few; J gene: TRBJ2-3; CDR3 DNA: TGTGCCAGCAGCCTCCCGGGGTACACAGATACGCAGTATTTT; CDR3 protein: CASSLPGYTDTQYF
V gene: TRBV5-4; D gene: TRBD2; clone size: .; J gene: TRBJ2-5; CDR3 DNA: TGTGCCAGCAGCTCCAACCAGCGGGAGAGGGAGACCCAGTACTTC; CDR3 protein: CASSSNQRERETQYF
V gene: TRBV5-6; D gene: TRBD1; clone size: few; J gene: TRBJ1-2; CDR3 DNA: TGTGCCAGCAGCTTTGGGACAGGGCAAGGCTACACCTTC; CDR3 protein: CASSFGTGQGYTF
V gene: TRBV5-6; D gene: .; clone size: .; J gene: TRBJ2-5; CDR3 DNA: TGTGCCAGCAGCTCCCCGACAGTTCTGGAGACCCAGTACTTC; CDR3 protein: CASSSPTVLETQYF
V gene: TRBV27; D gene: TRBD2; clone size: few; J gene: TRBJ2-1; CDR3 DNA: TGTGCCAGCAGCCCTAGCGGGGGGGATGGTTACAATGAGCAGTTCTTC; CDR3 protein: CASSPSGGDGYNEQFF
V gene: TRBV12-5; D gene: TRBD1; clone size: .; J gene: TRBJ2-2; CDR3 DNA: TGTGCTAGTGGTTTGGTAGGGACAGGGGGCGCGCCCGGGGAGCTGTTTTTT; CDR3 protein: CASGLVGTGGAPGELFF
V gene: TRBV11-3; D gene: TRBD2; clone size: .; J gene: TRBJ2-7; CDR3 DNA: TGTGCCAGCAGCTTATCCGGGACTAGCGGGATCTACGAGCAGTACTTC; CDR3 protein: CASSLSGTSGIYEQYF
V gene: TRBV19; D gene: .; clone size: .; J gene: TRBJ1-2; CDR3 DNA: TGTGCCAGTAGTTTGGTAGGGAGGGAACCTAACTATGGCTACACCTTC; CDR3 protein: CASSLVGREPNYGYTF
V gene: TRBV2; D gene: TRBD2; clone size: few; J gene: TRBJ2-5; CDR3 DNA: TGTGCCAGCAGTGGGGGACTAGCGACCCAAGAGACCCAGTACTTC; CDR3 protein: CASSGGLATQETQYF
V gene: TRBV28; D gene: TRBD1; clone size: few; J gene: TRBJ1-1; CDR3 DNA: TGTGCCAGCAGTTCGGGACAGATGAACACTGAAGCTTTCTTT; CDR3 protein: CASSSGQMNTEAFF
V gene: TRBV12-5; D gene: .; clone size: few; J gene: TRBJ2-5; CDR3 DNA: TGTGCTAGTGGTTTGAGGTTAGCCCAAGAGACCCAGTACTTC; CDR3 protein: CASGLRLAQETQYF
V gene: TRBV6-5; D gene: TRBD1; clone size: few; J gene: TRBJ1-1; CDR3 DNA: TGTGCCAGCAGGTTCAGGGGGTCGGGCACTGAAGCTTTCTTT; CDR3 protein: CASRFRGSGTEAFF
V gene: TRBV5-1; D gene: TRBD2; clone size: .; J gene: TRBJ2-1; CDR3 DNA: TGCGCCAGCAGCGGATCCGGGACTAGCGGACGCTCCCACAATGAGCAGTTCTTC; CDR3 protein: CASSGSGTSGRSHNEQFF
V gene: TRBV19; D gene: TRBD1; clone size: .; J gene: TRBJ1-5; CDR3 DNA: TGTGCCAGTCGGGACAGGGGAACGCCTCAGCCCCAGCATTTT; CDR3 protein: CASRDRGTPQPQHF
V gene: TRBV10-3; D gene: TRBD2; clone size: .; J gene: TRBJ2-5; CDR3 DNA: TGTGCCATCAGTCTAGCGGGAGATGAGACCCAGTACTTC; CDR3 protein: CAISLAGDETQYF
V gene: TRBV18; D gene: .; clone size: .; J gene: TRBJ2-7; CDR3 DNA: TGTGCCAGCTCACCCACAGGGACCTCCTACGAGCAGTACTTC; CDR3 protein: CASSPTGTSYEQYF
V gene: TRBV5-1; D gene: .; clone size: few; J gene: TRBJ2-7; CDR3 DNA: TGCGCCAGCAGCTTGGCAGGGTCGGTAGCCGAGCAGTACTTC; CDR3 protein: CASSLAGSVAEQYF
V gene: TRBV19; D gene: TRBD2; clone size: few; J gene: TRBJ2-1; CDR3 DNA: TGTGCCAGTAGTATGGGGGCGGGGGGGTTCAATGAGCAGTTCTTC; CDR3 protein: CASSMGAGGFNEQFF
V gene: TRBV9; D gene: TRBD1; clone size: .; J gene: TRBJ2-7; CDR3 DNA: TGTGCCAGCAGCCCCCGGGGACAGGGGGCATTCGACGAGCAGTACTTC; CDR3 protein: CASSPRGQGAFDEQYF
V gene: TRBV10-3; D gene: TRBD1; clone size: few; J gene: TRBJ1-4; CDR3 DNA: TGTGCCATCAGCCCCGACAGGGAGGCTCTAGAAAAACTGTTTTTT; CDR3 protein: CAISPDREALEKLFF